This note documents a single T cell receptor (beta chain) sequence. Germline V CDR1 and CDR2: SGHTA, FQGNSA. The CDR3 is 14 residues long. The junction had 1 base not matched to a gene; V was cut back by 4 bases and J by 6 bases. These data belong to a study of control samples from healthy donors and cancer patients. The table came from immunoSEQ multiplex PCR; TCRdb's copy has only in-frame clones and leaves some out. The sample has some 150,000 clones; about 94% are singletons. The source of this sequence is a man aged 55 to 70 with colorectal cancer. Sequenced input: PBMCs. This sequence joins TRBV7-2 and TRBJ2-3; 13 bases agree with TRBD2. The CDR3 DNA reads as TGTGCCAGCAGCTCGGGACTAGCGGGGGATACGCAGTATTTT. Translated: CASSSGLAGDTQYF. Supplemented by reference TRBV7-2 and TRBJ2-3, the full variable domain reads GAGVSQSPSNKVTEKGKDVELRCDPISGHTALYWYRQSLGQGLEFLIYFQGNSAPDKSGLPSDRFSAERTGGSVSTLTIQRTQQEDSAVYLCASSSGLAGDTQYFGPGTRLTVL.